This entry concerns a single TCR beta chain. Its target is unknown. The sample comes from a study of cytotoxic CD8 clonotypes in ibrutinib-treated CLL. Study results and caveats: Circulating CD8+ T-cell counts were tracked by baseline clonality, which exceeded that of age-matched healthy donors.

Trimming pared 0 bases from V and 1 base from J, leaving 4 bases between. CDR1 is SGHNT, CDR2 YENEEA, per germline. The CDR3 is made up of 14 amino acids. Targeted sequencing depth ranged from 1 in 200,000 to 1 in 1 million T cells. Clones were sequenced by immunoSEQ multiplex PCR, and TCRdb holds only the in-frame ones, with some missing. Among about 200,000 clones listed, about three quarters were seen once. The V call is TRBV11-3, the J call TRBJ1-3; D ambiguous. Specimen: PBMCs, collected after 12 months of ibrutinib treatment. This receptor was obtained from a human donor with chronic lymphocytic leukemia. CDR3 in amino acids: CASSLEGSGNTIYF. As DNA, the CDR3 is TGTGCCAGCAGCTTAGAAGGTTCTGGAAACACCATATATTTT.